One sample yielded the 13 T cell receptor beta chains listed below, sequenced in a study of T cell responses to AZD1222 COVID-19 vaccine. TCRdb's table, derived via immunoSEQ multiplex PCR, lists solely in-frame clones and lacks some. The sample gives approximately 150,000 clones, about 89% of which show up once; 1.5% to 2% is in the top ten. Sequencing used peripheral blood, obtained on day 0 of AZD1222 vaccination. These receptors all stem from an adult in good health.

The V gene is TRBV21-1, the J gene TRBJ1-4; the table calls TRBD1, which could not be checked here. TRBV21-1 is a documented pseudogene. CDR3 length: 17 residues. CDR3 protein: CASSNWGSQVTNEKLFF. The CDR3 nucleotides are TGTGCCAGCAGCAATTGGGGCTCTCAGGTGACTAATGAAAAACTGTTTTTT.

This clone has only one observation. The chain has TRBV2 and TRBJ2-1; 9 bases align to TRBD1. Germline CDR1 reads SNHLY; CDR2 reads FYNNEI. V lost 11 bases to trimming and J lost 9 bases; unmatched junction nucleotides: 8. The CDR3 consists of 12 residues. CDR3 sequence reads: CAGGTGISEQFF. CDR3 nucleotides: TGTGCCGGCGGGACAGGGATTAGTGAGCAGTTCTTC.

The CDR3 sequence is CASSSRFYEQYF. CDR3 DNA: TGTGCCAGCAGTTCGCGATTCTACGAGCAGTACTTC. The chain employs TRBV6-2 or TRBV6-3 and TRBJ2-7; D is undetermined. The CDR3 length is 12 residues. The germline gives CDR1 MNHEY, CDR2 SVGEGT. V shed 4 bases and J shed 3 bases, with 7 bases lying between them.

The J gene is TRBJ2-1, the V gene TRBV14; D gene unclear. Germline V gene sequence: CDR1 SGHDN, CDR2 FVKESK. This CDR3 region has 13 residues. Deletions cut 4 bases from V and 6 bases from J, with 10 bases between. CDR3 loop: CASSPRISNEQFF. CDR3 bases: TGTGCCAGCAGCCCCCGGATAAGCAATGAGCAGTTCTTC. The full variable domain, rest sourced from reference TRBV14 and TRBJ2-1, is EAGVTQFPSHSVIEKGQTVTLRCDPISGHDNLYWYRRVMGKEIKFLLHFVKESKQDESGMPNNRFLAERTGGTYSTLKVQPAELEDSGVYFCASSPRISNEQFFGPGTRLTVL.

The CDR3 DNA reads as TGTGCCATCAGTGAAGGTAGCTCCGGGGCCAACGTCCTGACTTTC. The encoded protein is CAISEGSSGANVLTF. J is TRBJ2-6 and V is TRBV10-3; D uncertain. This CDR3 has 15 residues. V was shortened by 3 bases and J by 4 bases, with 10 bases between the two germline ends. The germline V gene has CDR1 ENHRY and CDR2 SYGVKD.

This clone was detected only once. The V and J genes are TRBV19 and TRBJ1-2; D gene ambiguous. Germline CDR1 is LNHDA and CDR2 is SQIVND (reference sequence). This CDR3 has 14 residues. Between the trimmed V and J ends, which lost 3 bases and 5 bases, there was a span of 13 bases. CDR3 residues: CASSIKSPGYGYTF. The CDR3 DNA sequence: TGTGCCAGTAGTATTAAGAGCCCTGGGTATGGCTACACCTTC.

The rearrangement uses TRBV6-1 and TRBJ1-6; no reliable D call. Germline V gene data show CDR1 as MNHNS and CDR2 as SASEGT. CDR3 length equals 16 residues. Trimming stripped 0 bases from V and 0 bases from J, with 6 bases between. Here the CDR3 DNA reads TGTGCCAGCAGTGAAGCAGGGAGCTCCTATAATTCACCCCTCCACTTT. Amino acids: CASSEAGSSYNSPLHF.

The CDR3 DNA is TGTGCCAGCACCAACCGGGACAGGGGGCCGGGCTATGGCTACACCTTC. As protein: CASTNRDRGPGYGYTF. The chain joins TRBV3-1 (or the pseudogene TRBV3-2) to TRBJ1-2; TRBD1 aligns across 12 bases. CDR3 length: 16 residues. Germline V gene sequence: CDR1 LGHDT, CDR2 YNNKEL (reference sequence). V gave up 7 bases and J gave up 4 bases; unmatched junction bases: 10.

The V and J genes are TRBV28 and TRBJ2-1, with TRBD2 matching 8 bases. The CDR3 runs to 16 residues. Germline CDR1 reads MDHEN; CDR2 reads SYDVKM. V gave up 2 bases and J gave up 1 base; unmatched junction bases: 4. The CDR3 spells CASSLVVAGSYNEQFF. CDR3 in DNA: TGTGCCAGCAGTTTAGTGGTAGCGGGATCCTACAATGAGCAGTTCTTC.

V usage is TRBV5-5 and J usage is TRBJ2-7, with 11 positions matching TRBD2. This CDR3 has 15 residues. J was trimmed by 4 bases and V by 4 bases; bases with no gene match: 7. From germline, CDR1 is SGHKS and CDR2 YYEKEE (reference sequence). The CDR3 spells CASSMGLAEPYEQYF. CDR3 nucleotide sequence: TGTGCCAGCAGCATGGGACTAGCGGAACCTTACGAGCAGTACTTC.

The chain joins TRBV4-1 to TRBJ1-6, with 11 positions matching TRBD1. V lost 0 bases and J lost 1; bases outside the gene matches: 2. The CDR3 runs 18 residues. The germline V gene encodes CDR1 MGHRA and CDR2 YSYEKL. DNA for the CDR3: TGCGCCAGCAGCCAAGAAGGACAGGGGGCTTCCTATAATTCACCCCTCCACTTT. It is translated as CASSQEGQGASYNSPLHF.

This sequence joins TRBV7-8 and TRBJ2-1; TRBD2 matches at 7 bases. The V segment lost 5 bases and the J segment 6 bases; nucleotides outside the gene matches: 10. Germline V gene data show CDR1 as SGHVS and CDR2 as FQNEAQ. The CDR3 loop spans 15 amino acids. As DNA, the CDR3 is TGTGCCAGCAGCCCACGAGCGGGGCCGTCCAATGAGCAGTTCTTC. Protein sequence: CASSPRAGPSNEQFF. Based on the CDR3 plus reference TRBV7-8 and TRBJ2-1, the full variable domain is GAGVSQSPRYKVAKRGQDVALRCDPISGHVSLFWYQQALGQGPEFLTYFQNEAQLDKSGLPSDRFFAERPEGSVSTLKIQRTQQEDSAVYLCASSPRAGPSNEQFFGPGTRLTVL.

The rearrangement uses TRBV5-4 and TRBJ2-2; D unclear. CDR1 and CDR2 (germline): SGHNT, YYREEE (reference sequence). The CDR3 runs 11 residues. The V and J ends lost 7 bases and 6 bases respectively, with 7 bases between them. The CDR3 is CASQSAGELFF. For the CDR3, the DNA is TGTGCCAGCCAGTCTGCCGGGGAGCTGTTTTTT.